The T cell receptor beta chain under discussion was sequenced for a study of T cells in tuberculosis. Whole-study findings and limits: Active tuberculosis patients had shorter CDR3-alpha; the beta difference was nonsignificant.

Germline V gene data show CDR1 as LGHNA and CDR2 as YSLEER. The CDR3 covers 15 residues. J lost 0 bases, V lost 3 bases, and 4 bases had no gene match. The sample's time point: new active TB diagnosis, blood taken before or within 7 days of starting treatment. With regard to this clone: Antigen specificity is unknown.

Sequencing used immunoSEQ multiplex PCR; TCRdb keeps in-frame clones, though not all of them. The sample lists 29,000 or so clones, 92% occurring once. The receptor's source is an adult with tuberculosis. The material was PBMCs, obtained at tuberculosis diagnosis. The rearrangement joins TRBV4-3 to TRBJ1-2, with TRBD1 matching over 7 bases. For the CDR3, the DNA is TGCGCCAGCAGCCAGACGGACAGGACTAACTATGGCTACACCTTC. It codes for CASSQTDRTNYGYTF.